The clone carrying this TCR beta chain has a handful of counts. Its antigen remains unknown. This entry is derived from a study of T cells after yellow fever vaccination. Regarding the study as a whole: The CD4 and CD8 compartments had a small share of their clonotypes in common.

The CDR3 has 16 residues. Germline lookup yields CDR1 SEHNR and CDR2 FQNEAQ (reference sequence). With 5 bases removed from V and 2 bases from J, the gap between germline ends came to 19 bases. One entry per CDR3 protein results from TCRdb running MiXCR on the 5' RACE reads. The table records approximately 240,000 distinct CDR3 sequences, approximately 3.6% of them present only once. This TCR was recovered from a man between 18 and 29 years old who received the YFV17D yellow fever vaccine. The chain has TRBV7-9 and TRBJ2-7, with a tentative D call TRBD2 (6 bases). The source was PBMCs, collected 15 days after the yellow fever booster vaccination. The CDR3 nucleotides read TGTGCCAGCAGCACATTCGGGAGACAGCCTACCTACGAGCAGTACTTC. Translated, it gives CASSTFGRQPTYEQYF.